This record looks at one TCR beta chain sequence and its context. These data come from a study of blood T cell repertoires in COVID-19. Overall study context: T cells, B-cell-depleted T cells, or PBMCs supplied cDNA or gDNA.

Categorization into cohorts depended on clinical history that participants reported. Authors' processing steps: How many nucleated cells were present was estimated from reference gene primer amplification. Profiled with immunoSEQ multiplex PCR; TCRdb holds only in-frame clones, not every one. V, J and clone size derive from that table, while D and trimming were established from the DNA sequence. The sample shows some 70,000 clones, 88% of them seen only once. Trimming removed 2 bases at V and 8 bases at J, with 10 bases between. Germline V gene data show CDR1 as MNHEY and CDR2 as SVGAGI. CDR3 size: 13 residues.

The chain is built from TRBV6-5 and TRBJ2-1, with D tentatively TRBD1 (6 bases). Sequenced sample: PBMCs or T cells enriched from blood (not recorded which). This sequence was found in a woman between 40 and 55 years old who had recovered from COVID-19. CDR3 nucleotides: TGTGCCAGCAGTTACAACAGGGCCCATGAGCAGTTCTTC. Translation gives CASSYNRAHEQFF.